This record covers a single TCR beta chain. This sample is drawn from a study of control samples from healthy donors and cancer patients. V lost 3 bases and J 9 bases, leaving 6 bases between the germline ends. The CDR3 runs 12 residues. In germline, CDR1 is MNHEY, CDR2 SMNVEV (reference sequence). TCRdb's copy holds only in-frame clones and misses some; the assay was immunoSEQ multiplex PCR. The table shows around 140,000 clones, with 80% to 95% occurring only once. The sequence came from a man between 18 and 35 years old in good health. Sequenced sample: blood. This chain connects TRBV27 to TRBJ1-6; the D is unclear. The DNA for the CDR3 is TGTGCCAGCAGTTTTGGGATTTCACCCCTCCACTTT. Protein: CASSFGISPLHF.